This TCR beta chain is from a study of regulatory T cells in long-lasting Graves disease. Points from the study as a whole: Thyroid tissue went unexamined; only peripheral blood was analyzed.

This CDR3 spans 13 amino acids. Germline CDR1 reads PRHDT; CDR2 reads FYEKMQ (reference sequence). Trimming took 1 base from V and 6 from J, leaving 10 bases between them. There are a few counts of this clonotype. Its antigen is currently unknown. As for time point: newly diagnosed GD, antithyroid drugs for less than 3 months. After RNA was extracted from PBMCs, the TCR library was made from it. An approximately 10-milliliter sample of peripheral blood was drawn into EDTA tubes. Both iRepertoire HTBI primers and Arm-PCR of CDR3 regions were used to build the TCR beta libraries. TCRdb analysed the multiplex PCR reads with MiXCR anew, one entry per CDR3 protein. This sample has around 250,000 distinct CDR3 sequences, with approximately 18% found just once. The same sample was also studied in work on T cells in Graves' hyperthyroidism and ophthalmopathy. Turning to that study: Clinical symptoms, serum thyroxine, TRAb, thyroid ultrasound and orbital computed tomography informed diagnoses.

The receptor comes from a woman in her twenties or thirties with Graves disease. The chain employs TRBV13 and TRBJ2-7; D tentatively fits TRBD1 or TRBD2 (5 bases each). The source was peripheral blood mononuclear cells (PBMCs), collected at new diagnosis, from a patient treated with antithyroid drugs. The CDR3: CASSLVLRGEQYF. CDR3 coding DNA: TGTGCCAGCAGCTTAGTTTTGAGGGGCGAGCAGTACTTC.